The 25 T cell receptor beta chains presented below share a single source sample, sequenced in a study of cytotoxic CD8 clonotypes in ibrutinib-treated CLL. Assay used: immunoSEQ multiplex PCR; TCRdb lists only in-frame clones, some missing. The data hold some 140,000 clones, with around 84% observed a single time. The material was PBMCs, obtained after 24 months of ibrutinib treatment. The receptors shown here come from a human donor with chronic lymphocytic leukemia.

The CDR3 region is CASRIGTLSGNTIYF. CDR3 bases: TGTGCCAGCAGAATCGGGACCCTCTCTGGAAACACCATATATTTT. The V call is TRBV6-5, the J call TRBJ1-3; D perhaps matches TRBD1 (5 bases). With 6 bases removed from V and 0 bases from J, the gap between germline ends came to 12 bases. The V gene's germline CDR1 is MNHEY and CDR2 SVGAGI. CDR3 size: 15 residues.

The chain employs TRBV6-5 and TRBJ1-1, with D tentatively TRBD1 (5 bases). The V gene lost 2 bases and the J gene lost 2 bases, with 9 bases spanning the gap. The length of the CDR3 is 14 residues. Per the germline V gene, CDR1 is MNHEY and CDR2 is SVGAGI. The CDR3 loop reads CASSYKGVNTEAFF. CDR3 nucleotides: TGTGCCAGCAGTTACAAAGGGGTAAACACTGAAGCTTTCTTT.

In DNA, the CDR3 is TGCAGCGTTGCGACAGGGGGAAACACTGAAGCTTTCTTT. Translated: CSVATGGNTEAFF. V and J are TRBV29-1 and TRBJ1-1; 9 bases map to TRBD1. The CDR3 runs 13 residues. The ends lost 4 bases at V and 2 bases at J; junction bases unmatched: 2. Germline loops: CDR1 SQVTM, CDR2 ANQGSEA.

V gene TRBV5-1 combines with J gene TRBJ2-1; 8 bases map to TRBD2. Germline V gene lookup returns CDR1 SGHRS and CDR2 YFSETQ. This CDR3 has 14 amino acids. Trimming removed 4 bases from V and 7 bases from J; junction bases left unmatched: 7. CDR3 sequence (DNA): TGCGCCAGCAGCCCCGGGGGGGCGCGAAATGAGCAGTTCTTC. Translating it yields CASSPGGARNEQFF.

This chain connects TRBV5-1 to TRBJ2-2; D is ambiguous. Between the trimmed V and J ends, which lost 3 bases and 6 bases, there was a span of 12 bases. Per the germline V gene, CDR1 is SGHRS and CDR2 is YFSETQ. This CDR3 is 14 amino acids long. The CDR3 nucleotides are TGCGCCAGCAGCTCCACCGACGGGCCCGGGGAGCTGTTTTTT. Translating it yields CASSSTDGPGELFF.

V is TRBV11-1 and J is TRBJ1-1; a possible D gene is TRBD1 (5 bases). Per the germline V gene, CDR1 is SGHAT and CDR2 is FQDESV (reference sequence). The CDR3 covers 13 residues. With 2 bases removed from V and 4 bases from J, the gap between germline ends came to 8 bases. For the CDR3, the DNA is TGTGCCAGCAGCTTACAGGGTCCCACTGAAGCTTTCTTT. Translated: CASSLQGPTEAFF.

This chain connects TRBV2 to TRBJ1-1; 7 positions agree with TRBD1. The CDR3 is 14 amino acids. J was trimmed by 1 base and V by 1 base; bases with no gene match: 0. Per the germline V gene, CDR1 is SNHLY and CDR2 is FYNNEI. CDR3 sequence: CASSEDRGNTEAFF. CDR3 DNA: TGTGCCAGCAGTGAAGACAGGGGGAACACTGAAGCTTTCTTT.

The rearrangement joins TRBV5-6 to TRBJ1-1, with D maybe TRBD1 (6 bases). Germline loops: CDR1 SGHDT, CDR2 YYEEEE. This CDR3 region has 15 residues. V was cut by 0 bases and J by 2 bases, with 11 bases left in between. Here the CDR3 reads CASSLETGHNTEAFF. CDR3 DNA sequence: TGTGCCAGCAGCTTGGAAACGGGACACAACACTGAAGCTTTCTTT.

The rearrangement links TRBV6-1 to TRBJ1-2; D not resolved. The length of the CDR3 is 14 residues. Germline V CDR1 and CDR2: MNHNS, SASEGT. Trimming shortened V by 0 bases and J by 4 bases, and 9 bases separated the two germline ends. This CDR3 is CASSEAAATYGYTF. The CDR3 DNA is TGTGCCAGCAGTGAAGCGGCAGCGACCTATGGCTACACCTTC.

This clone has just a few counts. This sequence joins TRBV19 and TRBJ1-3; D unclear. The germline gives CDR1 LNHDA, CDR2 SQIVND (reference sequence). CDR3 length: 14 residues. Trimming left V 10 bases short and J 0 bases short, with 13 bases between. DNA for the CDR3: TGTGCCACCACGCGGCCTATCTCTGGAAACACCATATATTTT. Translation: CATTRPISGNTIYF.

The chain joins TRBV6-5 to TRBJ2-4, with 11 bases matching TRBD1. Trimming took 4 bases from V and 9 from J; bases not matched to a gene: 8. CDR1 and CDR2 from the germline V gene are MNHEY and SVGAGI. The CDR3 consists of 15 residues. Here the CDR3 DNA reads TGTGCCAGCAGTTCCGACGGACAGGGGGCAAGCATTCAGTACTTC. It yields the protein CASSSDGQGASIQYF.

The rearrangement joins TRBV27 to TRBJ2-3; the D gene is possibly TRBD1 (5 bases). V shed 5 bases and J shed 1 base, with 10 bases lying between them. This CDR3 contains 14 residues. Germline CDR1 MNHEY, CDR2 SMNVEV (reference sequence). The CDR3 sequence: CASSPGFGTDTQYF. As DNA, the CDR3 is TGTGCCAGCAGTCCAGGGTTTGGCACAGATACGCAGTATTTT.

V is TRBV14 and J is TRBJ1-4; D is unresolved. Germline CDR1 is SGHDN and CDR2 is FVKESK. The CDR3 has 12 residues. V lost 8 bases and J lost 6, with 10 bases in between. This CDR3 reads CASALWDEKLFF. CDR3 nucleotides: TGTGCCAGCGCCTTGTGGGATGAAAAACTGTTTTTT.

CDR3 in DNA: TGTGCCAGCAGCGCCGGGACAGGGTCTTACGGCTACACCTTC. Encoded protein: CASSAGTGSYGYTF. The chain combines TRBV9 with TRBJ1-2, with 9 bases fitting TRBD1. Germline lookup yields CDR1 SGDLS and CDR2 YYNGEE. Trimming took 3 bases from V and 8 from J; bases not matched to a gene: 8. The CDR3 loop spans 14 amino acids.

This clone has a single count. This chain uses TRBV15 with TRBJ1-6; possibly TRBD1 for D (6 bases). From germline, CDR1 is LNHNV and CDR2 YYDKDF (reference sequence). The CDR3 has 15 residues. V was cut by 0 bases and J by 6 bases, with 9 bases left in between. The CDR3 sequence is CATSREQGTNSPLHF. The CDR3 nucleotides are TGTGCCACCAGCAGAGAACAGGGAACTAATTCACCCCTCCACTTT.

This chain joins TRBV29-1 and TRBJ2-2; no reliable D call. The CDR3 is 13 amino acids. The germline V gene encodes CDR1 SQVTM and CDR2 ANQGSEA. V was clipped by 4 bases and J by 1 base, with 7 bases between them. The CDR3 loop reads CSVGVWNTGELFF. The CDR3 nucleotides are TGCAGCGTTGGGGTCTGGAACACCGGGGAGCTGTTTTTT.

The CDR3 nucleotides read TGTGCCAGCTCACCACTTCGGACAGGGAACCAAGAGACCCAGTACTTC. Protein: CASSPLRTGNQETQYF. The chain couples TRBV18 to TRBJ2-5, with TRBD1 matching over 8 bases. Germline assignment: CDR1 KGHSH and CDR2 LQKENI. After removal of 1 base from V and 0 bases from J, the junction contained 4 bases not matched to a gene. This CDR3 contains 16 residues.

This sequence joins TRBV5-4 and TRBJ2-3; TRBD2 agrees at 7 bases. CDR1 is SGHNT, CDR2 YYREEE, per germline (reference sequence). This CDR3 is 15 amino acids long. V shed 1 base, J shed 3 bases, and the junction held 5 bases outside the gene matches. CDR3 in DNA: TGTGCCAGCAGCTTGCTGCGCGGGGGAACAGATACGCAGTATTTT. Translated: CASSLLRGGTDTQYF.

The chain links TRBV13 to TRBJ1-6; a possible D gene is TRBD1 (5 bases). V was cut by 0 bases and J by 10 bases, with 10 bases left in between. The germline CDR1 and CDR2 sequences are PRHDT and FYEKMQ (reference sequence). This CDR3 has 14 amino acids. The CDR3 here is CASSLGGDGSPLHF. The CDR3 region has the DNA TGTGCCAGCAGCTTAGGGGGGGATGGCTCACCCCTCCACTTT. The whole variable domain, remainder taken from reference TRBV13 and TRBJ1-6, is AAGVIQSPRHLIKEKRETATLKCYPIPRHDTVYWYQQGPGQDPQFLISFYEKMQSDKGSIPDRFSAQQFSDYHSELNMSSLELGDSALYFCASSLGGDGSPLHFGNGTRLTVT.

This chain connects TRBV7-6 to TRBJ2-4; TRBD1 matches 9 bases. Germline-derived CDR1 and CDR2 are SGHVS and FNYEAQ. The CDR3 is 19 amino acids. With 6 bases clipped from V and 0 bases from J, the junction kept 15 bases outside the gene matches. Here the CDR3 reads CASSLTPDRGALAKNIQYF. In nucleotides, the CDR3 is TGTGCCAGCAGTCTTACCCCGGACAGGGGTGCTCTAGCCAAAAACATTCAGTACTTC. The full variable domain, rest sourced from reference TRBV7-6 and TRBJ2-4, is GAGVSQSPRYKVTKRGQDVALRCDPISGHVSLYWYRQALGQGPEFLTYFNYEAQQDKSGLPNDRFSAERPEGSISTLTIQRTEQRDSAMYRCASSLTPDRGALAKNIQYFGAGTRLSVL.

The chain is built from TRBV6-5 and TRBJ2-3; 10 nucleotides match TRBD2. The germline CDR1 and CDR2 sequences are MNHEY and SVGAGI. J gave up 7 bases and V 5 bases, and 6 bases lay outside the gene matches. This CDR3 is built from 14 residues. The CDR3 protein is CASSKTSGLYTQYF. The CDR3 region has the DNA TGTGCCAGCAGTAAGACTAGCGGGTTATATACGCAGTATTTT.

The chain carries TRBV6-1 and TRBJ2-1; 9 bases agree with TRBD2. J gave up 5 bases and V 5 bases, and 7 bases lay outside the gene matches. Germline-derived CDR1 and CDR2 are MNHNS and SASEGT. The CDR3 has 15 residues. Here the CDR3 DNA reads TGTGCCAGCAGTACCCGGACTAGCGCAGACAATGAGCAGTTCTTC. It yields the protein CASSTRTSADNEQFF.

A few counts support this clone. The rearrangement uses TRBV6-5 and TRBJ2-7, with 7 bases matching TRBD1. The germline V gene has CDR1 MNHEY and CDR2 SVGAGI. Trimming removed 6 bases from V and 2 bases from J; junction bases left unmatched: 7. This CDR3 is 14 amino acids long. Here the CDR3 reads CASSRRTGPYEQYF. CDR3 DNA sequence: TGTGCCAGCAGCAGACGGACAGGACCCTACGAGCAGTACTTC.

The chain is built from TRBV4-3 and TRBJ2-7; 12 bases match TRBD2. V trimming: 4 bases; J trimming: 5 bases; junction bases outside the gene matches: 6. The CDR3 sequence is 15 residues long. The V gene's germline CDR1 is LGHNA and CDR2 YSLEER. The CDR3, as DNA: TGCGCCAGCAGCCCGCGGACTAGCGGGGAGAACGAGCAGTACTTC. It codes for CASSPRTSGENEQYF.

The rearrangement links TRBV11-2 to TRBJ1-6, with unresolved D. V was pared by 4 bases and J by 0 bases, with 10 bases between. This CDR3 has 16 amino acids. Germline CDR1 and CDR2: SGHAT and FQNNGV. The CDR3 sequence is CASSSGTFSYNSPLHF. The CDR3 nucleotides are TGTGCCAGCAGCTCCGGCACTTTCTCCTATAATTCACCCCTCCACTTT.